The next 17 T cell receptor beta chains were all read from a single sample in a study of CD8+ T cells in alopecia areata. Treatment noted: oral pan-JAK inhibitor, 5-10 mg twice daily. Sequencing relied on a cDNA template that was reverse transcribed from extracted RNA. The protocol was immunoSEQ multiplex PCR, while the TCRdb copy is restricted to in-frame clones and leaves out a portion. Of around 190,000 clones in the sample, 45% to 65% were seen once. The sample consisted of CD4+ T cells sorted from blood, taken at week 4, from a patient treated with tofacitinib. Receptors originate from a human donor with alopecia areata.

This sequence joins TRBV9 and TRBJ2-7; TRBD2 might be the D (5 bases). The CDR3 contains 14 residues. The germline V and J ends were trimmed by 2 bases and 2 bases, with 11 bases remaining between them. In germline, CDR1 is SGDLS, CDR2 YYNGEE. DNA of the CDR3: TGTGCCAGCAGCGTGTCTAGCACCGCCTACGAGCAGTACTTC. Translated, it gives CASSVSSTAYEQYF.

This clone was counted between two and nine times. The identical CDR3 is also encoded by other nucleotide sequences in the sample. This chain connects TRBV2 to TRBJ2-5, with D possibly matching TRBD2 (7 bases). CDR1 and CDR2 from the germline V gene are SNHLY and FYNNEI. This CDR3 spans 16 amino acids. Trimming stripped 4 bases from V and 5 bases from J, with 20 bases between. The CDR3 loop is CASSAGGGGVQETQYF. The CDR3 DNA reads TGTGCCAGCAGTGCCGGAGGCGGGGGCGTTCAGGAGACCCAGTACTTC.

This clone was counted many times. The chain employs TRBV2 and TRBJ2-3; D may match TRBD1 or TRBD2 (5 bases each). V was shortened by 3 bases and J by 12 bases, with 10 bases between the two germline ends. This CDR3 region has 11 residues. CDR1 and CDR2 from the germline V gene are SNHLY and FYNNEI. Here the CDR3 DNA reads TGTGCCAGCAGTGACCGGGACCCCCAGTATTTT. It specifies CASSDRDPQYF.

This clone was found a few times. This chain links TRBV4-1 with TRBJ1-2; TRBD1 aligns across 7 bases. Germline loops: CDR1 MGHRA, CDR2 YSYEKL. The J segment lost 3 bases and the V segment lost 6 bases, leaving 10 bases of the junction unmatched. This CDR3 contains 15 residues. The chain's CDR3 is CASSTSPQGYYGYTF. Here the CDR3 DNA reads TGCGCCAGCAGTACCAGCCCACAGGGGTACTATGGCTACACCTTC.

The rearrangement joins TRBV9 to TRBJ2-5, with TRBD2 matching over 13 bases. Germline-derived CDR1 and CDR2 are SGDLS and YYNGEE. The CDR3 has 15 amino acids. The ends lost 2 bases at V and 4 bases at J; junction bases unmatched: 2. The CDR3 region is CASSVGLAGVETQYF. The CDR3 coding sequence is TGTGCCAGCAGCGTCGGACTAGCGGGAGTAGAGACCCAGTACTTC.

This clone was seen more than once but under ten times. The rearrangement joins TRBV19 to TRBJ1-4; D perhaps matches TRBD1 (5 bases). Between the trimmed V and J ends, which lost 5 bases and 7 bases, there was a span of 14 bases. This CDR3 spans 14 amino acids. Germline CDR1 LNHDA, CDR2 SQIVND (reference sequence). CDR3 nucleotides: TGTGCCAGTAGTCCCACCAGGGTGGGTGAAAAACTGTTTTTT. Translated: CASSPTRVGEKLFF. Using reference TRBV19 and TRBJ1-4 for the parts outside the CDR3, the full variable domain is DGGITQSPKYLFRKEGQNVTLSCEQNLNHDAMYWYRQDPGQGLRLIYYSQIVNDFQKGDIAEGYSVSREKKESFPLTVTSAQKNPTAFYLCASSPTRVGEKLFFGSGTQLSVL.

The chain links TRBV29-1 to TRBJ2-7; D is unresolved. The V and J ends lost 7 bases and 5 bases respectively, with 12 bases between them. CDR1 SQVTM and CDR2 ANQGSEA come from the germline V gene. The CDR3 consists of 11 residues. Here the CDR3 DNA reads TGCAGCGCCTTCCTCAAGAACGAGCAGTACTTC. Translating it yields CSAFLKNEQYF.

The chain joins TRBV25-1 to TRBJ2-7; 9 bases are shared with TRBD1. Germline CDR1 MGHDK, CDR2 SYGVNS. The CDR3 covers 18 residues. The J segment lost 2 bases and the V segment lost 5 bases, leaving 16 bases of the junction unmatched. The CDR3 loop is CASSRSGRGTGRPYEQYF. The CDR3 region has the DNA TGTGCCAGCAGTCGCTCCGGAAGAGGGACAGGGAGGCCCTACGAGCAGTACTTC.

This clone has more than one count but fewer than ten. The sample holds other DNA sequences that translate to the same CDR3. The chain carries TRBV29-1 and TRBJ2-7; D is possibly TRBD1 (6 bases). The germline CDR1 and CDR2 sequences are SQVTM and ANQGSEA. Deletions cut 5 bases from V and 2 bases from J, with 10 bases between. The CDR3 is 12 residues long. The CDR3 nucleotides read TGCAGCGTTTCGACAGGCCCCTACGAGCAGTACTTC. Translation: CSVSTGPYEQYF.

This clone came up many times. This rearrangement joins TRBV15 to TRBJ2-3, with 12 bases matching TRBD2. CDR1 and CDR2 from the germline V gene are LNHNV and YYDKDF (reference sequence). This CDR3 region has 16 residues. Unmatched junction bases numbered 6, after V lost 2 bases and J lost 6 bases. The CDR3: CATSRMTSGRTDTQYF. The DNA for the CDR3 is TGTGCCACCAGCAGAATGACTAGCGGGAGAACTGATACGCAGTATTTT.

V usage is TRBV20-1 and J usage is TRBJ2-5, with unresolved D. CDR1 is DFQATT, CDR2 SNEGSKA, per germline (reference sequence). The CDR3 is 10 amino acids. The V gene lost 6 bases and the J gene lost 4 bases, with 6 bases spanning the gap. The CDR3 protein is CSAQVETQYF. The CDR3 nucleotides are TGCAGTGCCCAAGTAGAGACCCAGTACTTC.

This clone was detected once. The chain combines TRBV30 with TRBJ2-7; D uncertain. With 3 bases removed from V and 2 bases from J, the gap between germline ends came to 14 bases. In germline, CDR1 is GTSNPN, CDR2 SVGIG (reference sequence). This CDR3 is 14 amino acids long. Here the CDR3 reads CAWSPRPLAYEQYF. CDR3 nucleotide sequence: TGTGCCTGGAGCCCCCGGCCCCTGGCCTACGAGCAGTACTTC.

This chain uses TRBV20-1 with TRBJ2-4; 8 nucleotides match TRBD1. CDR1 is DFQATT, CDR2 SNEGSKA, per germline (reference sequence). This CDR3 region has 11 residues. Germline trimming cut 4 bases from V and 11 bases from J; bases unmatched to any gene: 4. The CDR3 DNA reads as TGCAGTGCTATCCCGGGACAGGTTCAGTACTTC. Its protein product is CSAIPGQVQYF.

The V gene is TRBV30, the J gene TRBJ2-3, with TRBD1 as a possible D gene (5 bases). CDR3 length: 13 residues. CDR1 is GTSNPN and CDR2 is SVGIG in the germline V gene (reference sequence). V was cut by 0 bases and J by 2 bases, with 6 bases left in between. The chain's CDR3 is CAWSVGHTDTQYF. The CDR3 DNA sequence: TGTGCCTGGAGTGTTGGACACACAGATACGCAGTATTTT.

The chain joins TRBV27 to TRBJ2-6; 7 bases are shared with TRBD1. CDR3 length: 15 residues. The trim removed 7 bases at V and 7 bases at J, leaving 10 bases unmatched. CDR1 is MNHEY and CDR2 is SMNVEV in the germline V gene (reference sequence). CDR3 in amino acids: CASTPLGDRANVLTF. The CDR3 DNA is TGTGCCAGCACCCCTCTGGGGGACAGAGCCAACGTCCTGACTTTC.

This clone was counted a single time. This chain connects TRBV6-6 to TRBJ2-3; no clear D. Germline V gene sequence: CDR1 MNHNY, CDR2 SVGAGI (reference sequence). The CDR3 has 13 amino acids. Trimming pared 2 bases from V and 1 base from J, leaving 4 bases between. The CDR3 DNA reads TGTGCCAGCAGTTACCCGGGCACAGATACGCAGTATTTT. Encoded protein: CASSYPGTDTQYF.

Remarks on this clone: One junction end does not reproduce the germline sequence, and a read error may be involved. The rearrangement links TRBV18 to TRBJ2-2; unclear D gene. The germline gives CDR1 KGHSH, CDR2 LQKENI. CDR3 length equals 14 residues. The CDR3 region has the DNA TGTGCCAGCTCACCACCAGCGAACCCCGGGGAGCTGTTTTTT. This translates into CASSPPANPGELFF.